This T cell receptor (beta chain) comes out of a study of T cells in Graves' hyperthyroidism and ophthalmopathy. Germline V gives CDR1 MNHEY, CDR2 SMNVEV (reference sequence). The V end lost 3 bases, the J end lost 2 bases, and 8 bases lay between the germline ends. The length of the CDR3 is 13 residues. Orbital computed tomography, thyroid ultrasound, serum thyroxine and TRAb, and clinical symptoms together informed the diagnoses. This clonotype was seen many times. Its matching antigen is unknown. The investigators amplified TCR beta CDR3 regions from RNA transcripts. The HTBI primer set drove a first-round RT-PCR of the TCR CDR3. TCRdb ran MiXCR on the multiplex PCR reads and lists one entry per CDR3 protein. This sample has about 590,000 distinct CDR3 sequences, with over 12% found just once. Study findings and constraints: By a 13 V-J model, ophthalmopathy was set apart from stable hyperthyroidism. Model predictions of ophthalmopathy came a median around 6.5 months before onset.

The chain combines TRBV27 with TRBJ2-7; D unclear. This TCR was sampled from a young woman with Graves' ophthalmopathy. Sequenced material: blood. This CDR3 reads CASSFKAPYEQYF. CDR3 nucleotides: TGTGCCAGCAGTTTTAAGGCCCCCTACGAGCAGTACTTC.